This T cell receptor (beta chain) was obtained from a study of early T cells in non-severe SARS-CoV-2 infection. Notes on the study in general: In VDJdb matching, anti-spike CD8 responses were favored while private and CD4 specificities went missing.

The sample holds many counts of this clonotype. What it recognizes is unknown. The library protocol tagged individual cDNA molecules with unique molecular identifiers. TCRdb itself ran the 5' RACE reads through MiXCR, one entry per CDR3 protein. The data show approximately 22,000 distinct CDR3 sequences, about 4.5% seen once. CDR1 is LNHDA, CDR2 SQIVND, per germline (reference sequence). The V and J ends lost 1 base and 0 bases respectively, with 13 bases between them. This CDR3 spans 16 amino acids. The rearrangement joins TRBV19 to TRBJ2-7; no reliable D call. This clonotype was sampled from an adult who was a healthcare worker with PCR-confirmed SARS-CoV-2 infection or an uninfected control (not recorded which). The sample taken for sequencing was whole blood. CDR3 residues: CASSIAARVTSYEQYF. The DNA of the CDR3 is TGTGCCAGTAGTATAGCCGCCAGAGTGACCTCCTACGAGCAGTACTTC.